This TCR beta chain was captured in a study of CD8+ T cells in alopecia areata. The study's findings and limits: Clonality exceeded that of normal scalp in lesional scalp, most notably in alopecia totalis/universalis. Scalp sample data also include resident alphabeta T cells from normal skin. Mice gave a clearer picture of TCR sharing than patients did, possibly for HLA-related reasons.

Reverse transcribed after extraction, RNA yielded cDNA as the sequencing template. Clones were read by immunoSEQ multiplex PCR, and TCRdb kept only the in-frame ones, dropping some. Here the sample spans around 210,000 clones, about 61% being singletons. This clone appeared a few times. Its antigen is still unknown. Trimming took off 6 bases at V and 1 base at J, with 13 bases between the two ends. The CDR3 is 14 amino acids. Germline CDR1 and CDR2: SGHRS and YFSETQ. This sequence was found in a human donor in good health. Sequencing input: CD8+ T cells sorted from blood. The rearrangement joins TRBV5-1 to TRBJ1-1; D unresolved. The CDR3 bases are TGCGCCAGCAACCCATCGGGAGGGAACACTGAAGCTTTCTTT. Protein sequence: CASNPSGGNTEAFF.